This TCR beta chain was retrieved from a study of blood T cell repertoires in COVID-19. In the study overall: COVID-19 samples collected from the United States, Italy and Spain covered acute and convalescent phases. PBMCs, B-cell-depleted T cells, or T cells were the source of the cDNA or gDNA that made up the material.

V trimming: 1 base; J trimming: 9 bases; junction bases outside the gene matches: 7. The V gene's germline CDR1 is SGDLS and CDR2 YYNGEE. This CDR3 comprises 15 residues. As handled by the study authors: By means of reference gene primer amplification, nucleated cell counts were estimated. Generated by immunoSEQ multiplex PCR, the TCRdb table keeps only in-frame clones and is missing some. The V and J calls and clone size are taken from that table; D and trimming were inferred from the DNA. The sample yields about 160,000 clones, approximately 90% seen once. The rearrangement uses TRBV9 and TRBJ2-1; TRBD2 aligns across 10 bases. The TCR originated in a man aged 18 to 35 with acute or convalescent COVID-19. The sequenced sample consisted of peripheral blood. As DNA, the CDR3 is TGTGCCAGCAGCGTATCCAGCGGGGGGGCACTTGAGCAGTTCTTC. It codes for CASSVSSGGALEQFF.